What follows are 10 T cell receptor beta chains derived from one specimen sequenced in a study of human T cells and chemical hapten exposure. The sample's time point: patch test 2, 6 weeks after DPC sensitization. Described treatment: therapeutic diphenylcyclopropenone sensitization with weekly scalp DPC. One entry per CDR3 protein results from TCRdb running MiXCR on the RACE reads. The table records 360,000 or so distinct CDR3 sequences, about 6% of them present only once. Material: whole blood, obtained in connection with sensitization to the hapten diphenylcyclopropenone (DPC). The receptors stem from a woman younger than 35 with alopecia areata. Some clones in this sample may be carry-over from other donors' samples.

This clonotype was found a few times. V and J are TRBV12-3 or TRBV12-4 and TRBJ1-1; D unresolved. CDR3 size: 15 residues. V lost 8 bases to trimming and J lost 5 bases, with 21 bases between them. CDR3 protein: CASRPSTGSTTEAFF. The CDR3 nucleotides read TGTGCCAGCCGGCCATCGACCGGGTCAACAACTGAAGCTTTCTTT.

This clonotype has only a few counts. This chain uses TRBV7-9 with TRBJ2-7; D is perhaps TRBD2 (5 bases). V lost 2 bases to trimming and J lost 3 bases, with 17 bases between them. The CDR3 is made up of 16 amino acids. Germline CDR1 and CDR2: SEHNR and FQNEAQ (reference sequence). CDR3 DNA sequence: TGTGCCAGCAGCTTAACCCGTCCCTCAGGAGGCTACGAGCAGTACTTC. It yields the protein CASSLTRPSGGYEQYF.

This clonotype was counted a few times. The chain uses TRBV20-1 and TRBJ2-5; 9 bases are a match to TRBD1. The CDR3 extends over 15 amino acids. Trimming cost V 3 bases and J 1 base; bases outside gene matches: 6. The V gene's germline CDR1 is DFQATT and CDR2 SNEGSKA (reference sequence). The CDR3 loop is CSASPYRGLQETQYF. For the CDR3, the DNA is TGCAGTGCTAGCCCCTACAGGGGGCTCCAAGAGACCCAGTACTTC.

A note on this clonotype: A clone one base away is much larger, so this may be a read error. The chain couples TRBV18 to TRBJ1-1, with 10 bases matching TRBD1. This CDR3 is 14 amino acids long. CDR1 is KGHSH and CDR2 is LQKENI in the germline V gene. The CDR3 region has the DNA TGTGCCAGCTCACCGGACAGGGGGTATACTGATGCTTTCTTT. Translated, it gives CASSPDRGYTDAFF.

A few counts support this clonotype. The CDR3 here is CASRMEGLAYGYTF. CDR3 sequence (DNA): TGTGCCAGCCGAATGGAGGGTCTGGCTTATGGCTACACCTTC. The V and J genes are TRBV6-6 and TRBJ1-2; D gene uncertain. Germline loops: CDR1 MNHNY, CDR2 SVGAGI (reference sequence). This CDR3 is 14 amino acids long. V was shortened by 8 bases and J by 5 bases, with 18 bases between the two germline ends.

This chain uses TRBV5-6 with TRBJ1-1; perhaps TRBD1 as D (6 bases). Germline lookup yields CDR1 SGHDT and CDR2 YYEEEE. V lost 4 bases and J 8 bases, leaving 15 bases between the germline ends. This CDR3 comprises 13 residues. This CDR3 reads CASSQGNGEEAFF. CDR3 nucleotides: TGTGCCAGCAGCCAGGGGAATGGGGAAGAAGCTTTCTTT.

The chain couples TRBV10-2 to TRBJ1-5; 8 bases agree with TRBD1. Germline CDR1 reads WSHSY; CDR2 reads SAAADI. The CDR3 runs 15 residues. V shed 4 bases, J shed 4 bases, and the junction held 6 bases outside the gene matches. Here the CDR3 reads CASSGQGARNQPQHF. CDR3 DNA sequence: TGCGCCAGCAGTGGCCAGGGGGCGCGAAATCAGCCCCAGCATTTT.

This clonotype has only a few counts. V usage is TRBV7-2 and J usage is TRBJ1-1; D call uncertain. The V gene lost 5 bases and the J gene lost 1 base, with 14 bases spanning the gap. The CDR3 spans 15 residues. Germline-derived CDR1 and CDR2 are SGHTA and FQGNSA. CDR3 amino acids: CASSRKWQANTEAFF. For the CDR3, the DNA is TGTGCCAGCAGCCGAAAATGGCAGGCGAACACTGAAGCTTTCTTT.

The genes are TRBV7-3 and TRBJ1-2; weak D call: TRBD1 (5 bases). Per the germline V gene, CDR1 is SGHTA and CDR2 is FQGTGA. The length of the CDR3 is 13 residues. V was trimmed by 6 bases and J by 2 bases, leaving 10 bases between them. The CDR3 DNA follows: TGTGCCAGCAGTCCCGGGGCCAACTATGGCTACACCTTC. Translated: CASSPGANYGYTF. The variable domain in full, with the rest retrieved from reference TRBV7-3 and TRBJ1-2, is GAGVSQTPSNKVTEKGKYVELRCDPISGHTALYWYRQSLGQGPEFLIYFQGTGAADDSGLPNDRFFAVRPEGSVSTLKIQRTERGDSAVYLCASSPGANYGYTFGSGTRLTVV.

V gene TRBV7-2 combines with J gene TRBJ2-7; D is ambiguous. Germline assignment: CDR1 SGHTA and CDR2 FQGNSA. The ends were cut back, 4 bases at V and 3 bases at J, with 16 bases in the middle. There are 15 residues in the CDR3. The DNA of the CDR3 is TGTGCCAGCAGCTCCCCTACCTCAGACAACTACGAGCAGTACTTC. Translated: CASSSPTSDNYEQYF. Full variable domain (rest looked up from reference TRBV7-2 and TRBJ2-7): GAGVSQSPSNKVTEKGKDVELRCDPISGHTALYWYRQSLGQGLEFLIYFQGNSAPDKSGLPSDRFSAERTGGSVSTLTIQRTQQEDSAVYLCASSSPTSDNYEQYFGPGTRLTVT.